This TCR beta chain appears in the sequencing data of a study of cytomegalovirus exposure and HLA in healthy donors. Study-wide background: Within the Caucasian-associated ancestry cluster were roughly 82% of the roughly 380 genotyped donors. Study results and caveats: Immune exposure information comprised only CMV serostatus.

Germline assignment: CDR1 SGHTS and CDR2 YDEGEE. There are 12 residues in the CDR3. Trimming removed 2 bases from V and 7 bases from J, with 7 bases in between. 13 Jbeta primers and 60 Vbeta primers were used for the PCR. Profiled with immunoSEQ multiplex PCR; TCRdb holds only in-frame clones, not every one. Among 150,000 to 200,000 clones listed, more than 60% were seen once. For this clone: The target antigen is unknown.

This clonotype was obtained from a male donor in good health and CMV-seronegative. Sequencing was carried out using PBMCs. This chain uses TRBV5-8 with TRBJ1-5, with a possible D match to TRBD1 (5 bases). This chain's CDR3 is CASSFPGQPQHF. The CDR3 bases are TGTGCCAGCAGCTTCCCAGGGCAGCCCCAGCATTTT.